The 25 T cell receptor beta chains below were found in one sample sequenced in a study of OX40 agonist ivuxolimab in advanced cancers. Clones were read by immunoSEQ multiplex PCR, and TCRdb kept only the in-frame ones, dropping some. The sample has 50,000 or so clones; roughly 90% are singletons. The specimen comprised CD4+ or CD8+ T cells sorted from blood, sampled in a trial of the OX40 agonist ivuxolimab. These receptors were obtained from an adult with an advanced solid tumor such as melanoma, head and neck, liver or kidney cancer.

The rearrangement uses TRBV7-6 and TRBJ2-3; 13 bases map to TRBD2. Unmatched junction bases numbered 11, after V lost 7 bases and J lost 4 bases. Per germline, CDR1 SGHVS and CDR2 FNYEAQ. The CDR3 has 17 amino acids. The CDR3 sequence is CASTTTSGGAGADTQYF. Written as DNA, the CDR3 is TGTGCCAGCACCACTACTAGCGGGGGGGCCGGAGCAGATACGCAGTATTTT. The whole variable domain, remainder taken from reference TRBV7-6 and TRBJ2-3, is GAGVSQSPRYKVTKRGQDVALRCDPISGHVSLYWYRQALGQGPEFLTYFNYEAQQDKSGLPNDRFSAERPEGSISTLTIQRTEQRDSAMYRCASTTTSGGAGADTQYFGPGTRLTVL.

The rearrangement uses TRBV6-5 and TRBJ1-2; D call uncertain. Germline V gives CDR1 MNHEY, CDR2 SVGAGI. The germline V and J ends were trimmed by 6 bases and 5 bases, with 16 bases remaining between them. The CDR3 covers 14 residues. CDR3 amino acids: CASRPPQVTYGYTF. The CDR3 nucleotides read TGTGCCAGCAGGCCCCCGCAGGTCACATATGGCTACACCTTC.

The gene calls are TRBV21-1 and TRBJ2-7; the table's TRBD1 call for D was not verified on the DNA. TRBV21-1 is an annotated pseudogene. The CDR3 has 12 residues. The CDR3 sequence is CASWDRSDEQYF. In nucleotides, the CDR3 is TGTGCCTCCTGGGACAGGTCGGACGAGCAGTACTTC.

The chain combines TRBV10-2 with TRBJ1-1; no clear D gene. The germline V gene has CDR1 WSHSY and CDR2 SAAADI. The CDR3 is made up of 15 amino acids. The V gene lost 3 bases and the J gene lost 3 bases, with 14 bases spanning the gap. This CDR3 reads CASSDVGWQDTEAFF. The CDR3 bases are TGCGCCAGCAGTGATGTCGGCTGGCAGGACACTGAAGCTTTCTTT.

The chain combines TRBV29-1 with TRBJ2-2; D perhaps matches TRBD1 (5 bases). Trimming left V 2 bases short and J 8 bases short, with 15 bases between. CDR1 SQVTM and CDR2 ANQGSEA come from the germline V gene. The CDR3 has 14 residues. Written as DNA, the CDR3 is TGCAGCGTTGAACGTCAGGGATTGGTGGGGGAGCTGTTTTTT. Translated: CSVERQGLVGELFF.

CDR3 protein: CASSSGPRTNNQPQHF. DNA of the CDR3: TGTGCCAGCAGTTCCGGGCCCCGGACCAATAATCAGCCCCAGCATTTT. The V and J genes are TRBV7-9 and TRBJ1-5, with D unclear. Germline-derived CDR1 and CDR2 are SEHNR and FQNEAQ (reference sequence). The CDR3 is 16 amino acids. Trimming removed 6 bases from V and 4 bases from J, with 19 bases in between.

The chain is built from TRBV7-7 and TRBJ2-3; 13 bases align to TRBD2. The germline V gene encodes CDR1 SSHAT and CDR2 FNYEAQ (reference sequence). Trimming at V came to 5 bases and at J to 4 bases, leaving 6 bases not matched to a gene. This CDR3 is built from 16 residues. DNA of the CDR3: TGTGCCAGCAGCGCCGGACTAGCGGGGGCCGCAGATACGCAGTATTTT. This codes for CASSAGLAGAADTQYF.

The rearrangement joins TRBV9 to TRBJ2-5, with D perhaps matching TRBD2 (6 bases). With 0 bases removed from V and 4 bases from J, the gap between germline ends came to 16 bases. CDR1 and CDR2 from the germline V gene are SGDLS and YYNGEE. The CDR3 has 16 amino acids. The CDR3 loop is CASSVVGGEVGETQYF. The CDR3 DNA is TGTGCCAGCAGCGTAGTAGGAGGGGAGGTAGGAGAGACCCAGTACTTC.

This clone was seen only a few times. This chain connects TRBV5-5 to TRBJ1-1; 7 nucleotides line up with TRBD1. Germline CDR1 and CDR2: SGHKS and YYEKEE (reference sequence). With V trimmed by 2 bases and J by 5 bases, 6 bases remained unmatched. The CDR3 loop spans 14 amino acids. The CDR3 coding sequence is TGTGCCAGCAGCTTCGACAGGGTTGAGACTGAAGCTTTCTTT. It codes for CASSFDRVETEAFF.

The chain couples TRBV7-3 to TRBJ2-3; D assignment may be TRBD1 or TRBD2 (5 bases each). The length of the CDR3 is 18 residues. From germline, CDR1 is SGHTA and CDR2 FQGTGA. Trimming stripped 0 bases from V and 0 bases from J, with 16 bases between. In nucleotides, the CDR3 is TGTGCCAGCAGCTTAACTTGGCTCGGGGCGCGTAGCACAGATACGCAGTATTTT. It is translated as CASSLTWLGARSTDTQYF.

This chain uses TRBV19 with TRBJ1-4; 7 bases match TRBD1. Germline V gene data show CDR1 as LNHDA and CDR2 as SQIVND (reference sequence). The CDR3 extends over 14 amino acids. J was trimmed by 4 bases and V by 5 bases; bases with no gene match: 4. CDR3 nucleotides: TGTGCCAGTAGTTTGGGACAGCTTAATGAAAAACTGTTTTTT. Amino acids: CASSLGQLNEKLFF.

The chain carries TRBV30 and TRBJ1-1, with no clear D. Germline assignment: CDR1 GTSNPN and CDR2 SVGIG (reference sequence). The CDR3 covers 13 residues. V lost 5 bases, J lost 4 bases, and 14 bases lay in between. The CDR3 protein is CAWANGVRTEAFF. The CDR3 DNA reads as TGTGCCTGGGCGAATGGGGTCCGCACTGAAGCTTTCTTT.

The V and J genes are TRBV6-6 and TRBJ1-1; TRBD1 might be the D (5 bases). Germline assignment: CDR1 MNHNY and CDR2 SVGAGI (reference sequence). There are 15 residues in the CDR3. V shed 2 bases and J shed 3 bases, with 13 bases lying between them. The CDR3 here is CASSYKVGGDTEAFF. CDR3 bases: TGTGCCAGCAGTTACAAAGTCGGGGGAGACACTGAAGCTTTCTTT.

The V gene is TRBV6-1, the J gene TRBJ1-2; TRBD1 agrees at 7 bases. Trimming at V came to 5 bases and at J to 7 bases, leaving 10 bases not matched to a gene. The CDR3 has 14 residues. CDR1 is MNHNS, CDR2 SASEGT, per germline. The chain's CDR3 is CASSKRQGVAGYTF. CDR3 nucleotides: TGTGCCAGCAGTAAACGACAGGGCGTAGCTGGCTACACCTTC.

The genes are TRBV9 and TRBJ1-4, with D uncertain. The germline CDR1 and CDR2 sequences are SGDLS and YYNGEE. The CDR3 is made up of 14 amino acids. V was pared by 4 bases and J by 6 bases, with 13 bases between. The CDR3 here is CASSIQVGDEKLFF. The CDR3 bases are TGTGCCAGCAGCATCCAGGTTGGGGATGAAAAACTGTTTTTT.

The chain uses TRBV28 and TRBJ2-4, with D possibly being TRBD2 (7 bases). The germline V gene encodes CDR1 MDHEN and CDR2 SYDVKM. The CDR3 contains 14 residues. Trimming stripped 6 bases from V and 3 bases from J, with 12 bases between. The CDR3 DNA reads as TGTGCCAGCAGCGGGGGGCTAGTCAAAAACATTCAGTACTTC. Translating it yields CASSGGLVKNIQYF.

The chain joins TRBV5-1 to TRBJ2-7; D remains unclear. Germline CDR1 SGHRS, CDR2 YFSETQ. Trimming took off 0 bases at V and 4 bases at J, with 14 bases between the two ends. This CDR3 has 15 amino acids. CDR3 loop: CASSLGAGTAYEQYF. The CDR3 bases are TGCGCCAGCAGCTTGGGGGCAGGAACAGCTTACGAGCAGTACTTC.

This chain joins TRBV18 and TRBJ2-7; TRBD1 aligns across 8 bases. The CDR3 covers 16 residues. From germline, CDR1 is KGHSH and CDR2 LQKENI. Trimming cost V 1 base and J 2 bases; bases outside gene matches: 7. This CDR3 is CASSPRRTGLAYEQYF. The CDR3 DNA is TGTGCCAGCTCACCACGACGGACAGGGCTGGCCTACGAGCAGTACTTC.

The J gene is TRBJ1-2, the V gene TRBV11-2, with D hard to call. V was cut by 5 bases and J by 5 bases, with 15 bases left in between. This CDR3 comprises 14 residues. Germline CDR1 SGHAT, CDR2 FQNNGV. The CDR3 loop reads CASSLARAMYGYTF. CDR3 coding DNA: TGTGCCAGCAGCCTCGCTAGGGCTATGTATGGCTACACCTTC.

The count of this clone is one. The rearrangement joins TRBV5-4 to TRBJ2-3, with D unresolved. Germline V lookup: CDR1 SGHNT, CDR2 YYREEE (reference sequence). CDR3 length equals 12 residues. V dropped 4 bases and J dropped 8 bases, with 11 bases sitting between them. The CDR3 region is CASSPDLTTQYF. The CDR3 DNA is TGTGCCAGCAGCCCGGACCTAACTACGCAGTATTTT.

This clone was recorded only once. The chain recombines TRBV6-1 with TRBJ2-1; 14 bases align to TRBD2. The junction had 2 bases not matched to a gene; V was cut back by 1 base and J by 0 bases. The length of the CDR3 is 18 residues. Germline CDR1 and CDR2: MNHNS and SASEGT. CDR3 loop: CASSEGTSGGSSYNEQFF. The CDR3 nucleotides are TGTGCCAGCAGTGAAGGGACTAGCGGGGGGAGCTCCTACAATGAGCAGTTCTTC.

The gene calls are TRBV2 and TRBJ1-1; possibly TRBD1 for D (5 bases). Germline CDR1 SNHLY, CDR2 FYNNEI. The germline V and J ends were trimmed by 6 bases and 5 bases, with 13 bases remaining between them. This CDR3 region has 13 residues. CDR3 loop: CASSAGAWTEAFF. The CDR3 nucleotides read TGTGCCAGCAGCGCCGGGGCTTGGACTGAAGCTTTCTTT.

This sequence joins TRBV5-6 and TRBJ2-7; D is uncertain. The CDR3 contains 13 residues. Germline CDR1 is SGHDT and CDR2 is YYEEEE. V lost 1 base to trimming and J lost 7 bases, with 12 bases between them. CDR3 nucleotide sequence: TGTGCCAGCAGCTTGTTGACGATAAGGGAGCAGTACTTC. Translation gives CASSLLTIREQYF.

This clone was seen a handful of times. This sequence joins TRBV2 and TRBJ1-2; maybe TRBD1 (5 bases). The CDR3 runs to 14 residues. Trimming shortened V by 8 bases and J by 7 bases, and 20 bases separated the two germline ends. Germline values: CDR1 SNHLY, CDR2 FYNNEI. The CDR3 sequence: CASGRGGGSGGYTF. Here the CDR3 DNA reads TGTGCCAGCGGTAGGGGCGGCGGCAGCGGTGGCTACACCTTC.

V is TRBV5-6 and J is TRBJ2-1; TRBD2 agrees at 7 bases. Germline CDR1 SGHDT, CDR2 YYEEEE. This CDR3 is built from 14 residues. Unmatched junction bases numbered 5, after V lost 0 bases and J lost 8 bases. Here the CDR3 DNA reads TGTGCCAGCAGCTTGGGGACTAGGTACCATGAGCAGTTCTTC. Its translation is CASSLGTRYHEQFF.